A single sample is the source of the 11 T cell receptor beta chains below, sequenced in a study of human thymus T cells. Sequenced by immunoSEQ multiplex PCR; TCRdb stores in-frame clones only, minus some. The sample has roughly 130,000 clones; approximately 96% are singletons. It was from resections taken during corrective heart surgery that the thymus tissue came. Sequences were obtained from thymus tissue. These receptors were collected from a boy younger than two with a congenital heart defect but otherwise immunologically healthy.

The chain has TRBV28 and TRBJ1-2, with D hard to call. The CDR3 has 14 residues. Trimming took off 2 bases at V and 2 bases at J, with 9 bases between the two ends. Per the germline V gene, CDR1 is MDHEN and CDR2 is SYDVKM. CDR3 DNA: TGTGCCAGCAGTTTAACGACGGCGAACTATGGCTACACCTTC. Amino acids: CASSLTTANYGYTF.

This chain uses TRBV28 with TRBJ2-3; D gene ambiguous. The germline V gene encodes CDR1 MDHEN and CDR2 SYDVKM. The CDR3 is 13 residues long. The V gene lost 6 bases and the J gene lost 6 bases, with 13 bases spanning the gap. The CDR3 reads CASSLVVPDTQYF. The CDR3 DNA follows: TGTGCCAGCAGCCTCGTGGTTCCCGATACGCAGTATTTT.

The chain uses TRBV9 and TRBJ2-3; 14 bases are shared with TRBD2. Germline CDR1 reads SGDLS; CDR2 reads YYNGEE. V shed 2 bases and J 4 bases; nucleotides not matched to a gene: 6. This CDR3 contains 17 residues. The CDR3 spells CASSVTSGGAIADTQYF. CDR3 nucleotide sequence: TGTGCCAGCAGCGTGACTAGCGGGGGGGCGATAGCAGATACGCAGTATTTT. Based on the CDR3 plus reference TRBV9 and TRBJ2-3, the full variable domain is DSGVTQTPKHLITATGQRVTLRCSPRSGDLSVYWYQQSLDQGLQFLIQYYNGEERAKGNILERFSAQQFPDLHSELNLSSLELGDSALYFCASSVTSGGAIADTQYFGPGTRLTVL.

J is TRBJ1-1 and V is TRBV6-5; a possible D gene is TRBD1 (5 bases). Per germline, CDR1 MNHEY and CDR2 SVGAGI. V was cut by 0 bases and J by 11 bases, with 13 bases left in between. The CDR3 loop spans 13 amino acids. CDR3 sequence reads: CASSYSGREWAFF. The DNA of the CDR3 is TGTGCCAGCAGTTACTCGGGCAGGGAGTGGGCTTTCTTT.

The V and J genes are TRBV4-1 and TRBJ1-1; 8 nucleotides align to TRBD1. Per the germline V gene, CDR1 is MGHRA and CDR2 is YSYEKL. Trimming took 7 bases from V and 8 from J; bases not matched to a gene: 3. The CDR3 spans 11 residues. The CDR3 DNA is TGCGCCAGCACCAGGGGGCAGGAAGCTTTCTTT. Encoded protein: CASTRGQEAFF.

The genes are TRBV14 and TRBJ1-2; 8 nucleotides agree with TRBD1. Germline CDR1 and CDR2: SGHDN and FVKESK. The length of the CDR3 is 14 residues. Trimming removed 0 bases from V and 8 bases from J; junction bases left unmatched: 5. The CDR3 nucleotides read TGTGCCAGCAGCCAAGATGACAGGGGAGGCGGCTACACCTTC. It encodes CASSQDDRGGGYTF. Supplemented by reference TRBV14 and TRBJ1-2, the full variable domain reads EAGVTQFPSHSVIEKGQTVTLRCDPISGHDNLYWYRRVMGKEIKFLLHFVKESKQDESGMPNNRFLAERTGGTYSTLKVQPAELEDSGVYFCASSQDDRGGGYTFGSGTRLTVV.

This clone occurred once. The chain combines TRBV27 with TRBJ2-7, with D possibly matching TRBD2 (5 bases). This CDR3 has 13 amino acids. CDR1 MNHEY and CDR2 SMNVEV come from the germline V gene (reference sequence). Trimming removed 3 bases at V and 2 bases at J, with 8 bases between. Here the CDR3 reads CASSLRVPYEQYF. In DNA form, the CDR3 reads TGTGCCAGCAGTTTGAGGGTTCCCTACGAGCAGTACTTC.

The chain uses TRBV7-2 and TRBJ2-5, with TRBD2 identical over 10 bases. This CDR3 region has 19 residues. Germline lookup yields CDR1 SGHTA and CDR2 FQGNSA. V trimming: 4 bases; J trimming: 5 bases; junction bases outside the gene matches: 19. CDR3 amino acids: CASSSRYIAGGPGGETQYF. The CDR3 coding sequence is TGTGCCAGCAGCTCCCGGTATATAGCGGGGGGCCCGGGTGGGGAGACCCAGTACTTC.

The genes are TRBV7-8 and TRBJ1-5, with a possible D match to TRBD1 (6 bases). Germline V gives CDR1 SGHVS, CDR2 FQNEAQ. Deletions cut 4 bases from V and 3 bases from J, with 16 bases between. The CDR3 has 16 residues. The CDR3, as DNA: TGTGCCAGCAGCTCCCGGGGGGGGCCTTACAATCAGCCCCAGCATTTT. It encodes CASSSRGGPYNQPQHF.

The chain's CDR3 is CASSQESRDSGNTIYF. As DNA, the CDR3 is TGTGCCAGCAGCCAAGAAAGCCGAGACTCTGGAAACACCATATATTTT. The chain joins TRBV4-2 to TRBJ1-3; D is ambiguous. The CDR3 is 16 amino acids. The germline V gene encodes CDR1 LGHNA and CDR2 YNFKEQ. V dropped 0 bases and J dropped 0 bases, with 9 bases sitting between them.

The J gene is TRBJ1-2, the V gene TRBV7-2; a weak D match, TRBD1 (5 bases). The V gene lost 1 base and the J gene lost 0 bases, with 12 bases spanning the gap. The CDR3 loop spans 16 amino acids. The germline V gene encodes CDR1 SGHTA and CDR2 FQGNSA. The CDR3 loop is CASSLGGTGPNYGYTF. Written as DNA, the CDR3 is TGTGCCAGCAGCTTAGGAGGGACGGGCCCTAACTATGGCTACACCTTC.